This TCR beta chain is drawn from a study of somatic mutations in cytotoxic T cells in rheumatoid arthritis (dated by TCRdb to 2017 to 2019). Concerning the study at large: Patient peripheral blood (around 30 ml EDTA) was drawn right after diagnosis and before any treatment started. TCRB deep sequencing covered 65 to 80 patients with rheumatoid arthritis along with 20 to 25 healthy controls. Some T-cell populations stained with V beta antibodies were sorted by flow on a FACSAria II or Sony SH800 to nearly 100% purity, with sorted V beta1+ cells additionally subjected to TCRB sequencing. To characterize clonality, the study used TCRB deep sequencing while asking whether somatic mutations are carried by expanded CD8+ T-cell clones in newly diagnosed, untreated rheumatoid arthritis. The median ages of the patient and control groups were essentially identical. Results and caveats for the whole study, not just this receptor: The slight underrepresentation of TRBV07 in patients was not corrected for multiple comparisons. CD8+ clonality increased with age in patients (Spearman r=0.49) but not in healthy controls. In about an eighth of the roughly 65 patients the largest CD8+ clone exceeded 20% of CD8+ cells, and several identical CD8+ TCRB sequences were shared between blood and synovial fluid. CD8+ T-cell clonality in rheumatoid arthritis patients was not significantly different from that in age-matched healthy controls. The expanded CD8+ clones had unknown antigen targets, and not appearing in virus-specific databases did not rule out that they were virus-specific.

Flow cytometry confirmed the purity of CD4+ and CD8+ cells that had been isolated by positive magnetic bead selection on an AutoMACS. Clonal expansions were first screened by flow cytometry with a TCR V beta antibody panel, then characterized by TCRB deep sequencing of sorted CD8+ fractions. Ficoll-Paque PLUS density gradient separation was used to isolate peripheral blood mononuclear cells. Nucleospin Tissue or Tissue XS kits were used to extract DNA from CD4-enriched, CD8-enriched or PBMC samples, and a Qubit 2.0 fluorometer was used for quantification. CDR1 and CDR2 are drawn from the germline V gene (reference sequence): LNHDA, SQIVND. Trimming removed 4 bases from V and 1 base from J, leaving 14 bases between the germline ends. Reading from cysteine to phenylalanine, the CDR3 counts 15 amino acids. Here the CDR3 DNA is all that survives: 45 bases in frame from base 1. Sequencing of TCRB CDR3 was done on genomic DNA with the immunoSEQ assay. The authors' analysis ran thus. Patient CD8+ clones larger than 1% were compared against published virus-specific TCRB sequences, and only a few matched. Analyses were restricted to productive TCRB rearrangements. Clonality was expressed as a Shannon entropy-based productive clonality index, with each clone defined by a unique TCRB CDR3 sequence. Repertoire overlap between two samples was calculated from the template counts of each clone relative to total templates per sample. A correlation with a Spearman r of over 0.55 was found between V-gene usage by flow cytometry and V-gene usage by TCRB sequencing. The clones in this table, taken by TCRdb from immuneACCESS, are in-frame only. Not every clone is retained; where verified, under half of the shortfall comes from an unresolved V gene, and the cause of the rest is unknown. V, J and clone size are those of that table, while D and trimming were read from the DNA. Counted in this sample were about 29,000 clones; around nine tenths of them appeared once. The top ten constitute roughly 9.7% of the sample.

Regarding this clone: The clone's antigen remains unknown. Per-nucleotide qualities are absent, and no much larger clonotype sits a single base away.

The chain uses TRBV19 and TRBJ2-7; the D gene could be either TRBD1 or TRBD2, each agreeing at 6 bases. The sequenced sample consisted of CD8+ T cells sorted from blood. This clonotype was sampled from an adult with rheumatoid arthritis. CDR3 region: CASSRAGGRSYEQYF. The nucleotides read TGTGCCAGTAGTAGGGCTGGGGGGCGATCCTACGAGCAGTACTTC. With the portions outside the CDR3 filled from the reference TRBV19 and TRBJ2-7 genes, the complete variable region becomes DGGITQSPKYLFRKEGQNVTLSCEQNLNHDAMYWYRQDPGQGLRLIYYSQIVNDFQKGDIAEGYSVSREKKESFPLTVTSAQKNPTAFYLCASSRAGGRSYEQYFGPGTRLTVT.